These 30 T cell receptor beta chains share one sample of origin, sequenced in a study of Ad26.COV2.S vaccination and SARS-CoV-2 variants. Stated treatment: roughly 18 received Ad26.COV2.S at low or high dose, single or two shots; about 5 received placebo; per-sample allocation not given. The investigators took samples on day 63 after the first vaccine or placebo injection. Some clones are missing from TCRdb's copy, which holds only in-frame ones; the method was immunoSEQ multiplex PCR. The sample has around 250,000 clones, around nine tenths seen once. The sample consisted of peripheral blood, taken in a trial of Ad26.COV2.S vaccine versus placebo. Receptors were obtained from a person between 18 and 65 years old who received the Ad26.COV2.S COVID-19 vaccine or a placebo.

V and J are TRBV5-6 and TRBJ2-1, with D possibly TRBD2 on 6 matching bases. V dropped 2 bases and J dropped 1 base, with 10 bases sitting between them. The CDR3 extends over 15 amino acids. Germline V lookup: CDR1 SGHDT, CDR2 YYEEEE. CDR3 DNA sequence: TGTGCCAGCAGCTTTGGCGCGGGGTCCTACAATGAGCAGTTCTTC. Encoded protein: CASSFGAGSYNEQFF.

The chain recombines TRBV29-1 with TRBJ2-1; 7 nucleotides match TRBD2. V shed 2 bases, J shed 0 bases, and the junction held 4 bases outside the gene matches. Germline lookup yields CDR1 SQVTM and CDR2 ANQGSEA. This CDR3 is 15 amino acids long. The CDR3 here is CSVESRTSSYNEQFF. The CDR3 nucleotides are TGCAGCGTTGAATCCCGGACTAGCTCCTACAATGAGCAGTTCTTC.

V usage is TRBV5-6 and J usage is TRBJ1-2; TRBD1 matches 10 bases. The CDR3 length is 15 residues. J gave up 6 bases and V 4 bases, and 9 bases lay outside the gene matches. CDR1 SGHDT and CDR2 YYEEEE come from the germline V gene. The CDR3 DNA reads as TGTGCCAGCAGCCATCCGACAGGGGGCATTAATGGCTACACCTTC. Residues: CASSHPTGGINGYTF.

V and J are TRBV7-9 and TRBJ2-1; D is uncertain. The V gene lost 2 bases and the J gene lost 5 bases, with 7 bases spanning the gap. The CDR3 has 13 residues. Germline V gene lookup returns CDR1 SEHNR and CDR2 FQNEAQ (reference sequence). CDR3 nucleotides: TGTGCCAGCAGCTTAACGTCCCACAATGAGCAGTTCTTC. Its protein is CASSLTSHNEQFF. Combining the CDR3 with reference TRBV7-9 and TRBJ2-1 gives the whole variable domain DTGVSQNPRHKITKRGQNVTFRCDPISEHNRLYWYRQTLGQGPEFLTYFQNEAQLEKSRLLSDRFSAERPKGSFSTLEIQRTEQGDSAMYLCASSLTSHNEQFFGPGTRLTVL.

The CDR3 DNA follows: TGTGCCAGCAGTGAAAACGAGAAGTCACCCCTCCACTTT. Translated: CASSENEKSPLHF. V usage is TRBV6-1 and J usage is TRBJ1-6; D gene unclear. This CDR3 has 13 residues. The ends were cut back, 2 bases at V and 10 bases at J, with 9 bases in the middle. Germline CDR1 is MNHNS and CDR2 is SASEGT.

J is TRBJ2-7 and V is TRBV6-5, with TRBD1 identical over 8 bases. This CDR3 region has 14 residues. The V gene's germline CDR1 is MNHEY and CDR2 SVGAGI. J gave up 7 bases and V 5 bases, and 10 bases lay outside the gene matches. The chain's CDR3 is CASSHRTGSGEQYV. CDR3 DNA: TGTGCCAGCAGTCACCGGACAGGGTCGGGGGAGCAGTACGTC.

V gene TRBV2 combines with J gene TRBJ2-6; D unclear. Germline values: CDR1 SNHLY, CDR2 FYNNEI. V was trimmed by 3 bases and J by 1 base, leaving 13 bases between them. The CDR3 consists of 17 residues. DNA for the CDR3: TGTGCCAGCAGTGATAGACCTCCTCGGTCTGGGGCCAACGTCCTGACTTTC. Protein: CASSDRPPRSGANVLTF.

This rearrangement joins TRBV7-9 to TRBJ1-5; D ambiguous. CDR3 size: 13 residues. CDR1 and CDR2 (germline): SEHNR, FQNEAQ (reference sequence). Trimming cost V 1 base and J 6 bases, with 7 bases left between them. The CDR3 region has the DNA TGTGCCAGCAGCTTAGTAAGTTCTCAGCCCCAGCATTTT. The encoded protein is CASSLVSSQPQHF.

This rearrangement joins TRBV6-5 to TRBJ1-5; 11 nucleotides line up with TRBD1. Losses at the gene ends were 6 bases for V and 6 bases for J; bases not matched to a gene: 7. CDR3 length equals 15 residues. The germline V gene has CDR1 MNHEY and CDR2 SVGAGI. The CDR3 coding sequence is TGTGCCAGCAGAGGGGACAGGGGGGGAACTCAGCCCCAGCATTTT. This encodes CASRGDRGGTQPQHF.

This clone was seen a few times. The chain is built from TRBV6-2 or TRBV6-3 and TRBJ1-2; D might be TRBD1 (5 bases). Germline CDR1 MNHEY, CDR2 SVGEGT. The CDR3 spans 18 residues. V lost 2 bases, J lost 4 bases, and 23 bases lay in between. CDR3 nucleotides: TGTGCCAGCAGTTACCCCACGGGGCCGGGCAGCCCACTCTATGGCTACACCTTC. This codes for CASSYPTGPGSPLYGYTF.

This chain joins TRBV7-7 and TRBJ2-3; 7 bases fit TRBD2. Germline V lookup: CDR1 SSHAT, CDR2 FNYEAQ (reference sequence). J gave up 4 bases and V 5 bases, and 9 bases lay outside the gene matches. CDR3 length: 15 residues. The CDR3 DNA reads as TGTGCCAGCAGCATCAAAGCGGGAACCGCAGATACGCAGTATTTT. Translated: CASSIKAGTADTQYF.

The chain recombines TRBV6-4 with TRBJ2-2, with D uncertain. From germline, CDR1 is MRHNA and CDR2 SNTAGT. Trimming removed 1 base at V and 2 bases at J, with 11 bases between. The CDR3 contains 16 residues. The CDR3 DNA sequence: TGTGCCAGCAGTGACTTTTTTCACCATAACACCGGGGAGCTGTTTTTT. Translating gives CASSDFFHHNTGELFF.

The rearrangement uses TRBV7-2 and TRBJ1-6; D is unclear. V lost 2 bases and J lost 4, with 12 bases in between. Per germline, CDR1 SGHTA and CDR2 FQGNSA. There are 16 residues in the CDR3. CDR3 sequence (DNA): TGTGCCAGCAGCTTAATTCTAGGTCTGTATAATTCACCCCTCCACTTT. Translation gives CASSLILGLYNSPLHF.

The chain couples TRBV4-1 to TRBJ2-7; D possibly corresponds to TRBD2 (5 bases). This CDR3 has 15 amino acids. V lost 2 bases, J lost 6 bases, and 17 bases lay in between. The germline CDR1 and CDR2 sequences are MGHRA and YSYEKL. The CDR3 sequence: CASSQFTSTPSEQYF. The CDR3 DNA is TGCGCCAGCAGCCAATTTACTAGTACTCCCAGCGAGCAGTACTTC.

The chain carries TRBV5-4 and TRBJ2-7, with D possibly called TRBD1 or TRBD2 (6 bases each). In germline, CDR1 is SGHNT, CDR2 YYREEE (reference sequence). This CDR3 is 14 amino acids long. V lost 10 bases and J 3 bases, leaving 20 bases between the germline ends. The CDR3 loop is CAGCTRGLRYEQYF. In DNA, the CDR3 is TGTGCCGGATGCACACGGGGGCTACGCTACGAGCAGTACTTC.

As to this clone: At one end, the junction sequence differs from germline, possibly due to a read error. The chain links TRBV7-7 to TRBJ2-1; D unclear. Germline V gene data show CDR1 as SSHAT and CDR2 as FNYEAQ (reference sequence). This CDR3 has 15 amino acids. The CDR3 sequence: CASSLDRLLYNEQFF. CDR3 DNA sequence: TGTGCTAGCAGCTTAGATCGCCTACTCTACAATGAGCAGTTCTTC.

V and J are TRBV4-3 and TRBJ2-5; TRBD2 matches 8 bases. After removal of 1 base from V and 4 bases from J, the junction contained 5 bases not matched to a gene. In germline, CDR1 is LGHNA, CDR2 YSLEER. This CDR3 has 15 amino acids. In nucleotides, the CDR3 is TGCGCCAGCAGCCAAGGACTAGCGATAATAGAGACCCAGTACTTC. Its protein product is CASSQGLAIIETQYF.

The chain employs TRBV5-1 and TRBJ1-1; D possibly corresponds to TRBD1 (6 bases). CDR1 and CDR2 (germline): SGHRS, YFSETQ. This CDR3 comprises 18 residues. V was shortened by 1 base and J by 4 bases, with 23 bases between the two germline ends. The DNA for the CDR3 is TGCGCCAGCAGCTTGAAGCAGGGGCGCGCCGGTGGTCTCACTGAAGCTTTCTTT. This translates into CASSLKQGRAGGLTEAFF. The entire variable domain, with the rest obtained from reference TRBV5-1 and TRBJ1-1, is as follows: KAGVTQTPRYLIKTRGQQVTLSCSPISGHRSVSWYQQTPGQGLQFLFEYFSETQRNKGNFPGRFSGRQFSNSRSEMNVSTLELGDSALYLCASSLKQGRAGGLTEAFFGQGTRLTVV.

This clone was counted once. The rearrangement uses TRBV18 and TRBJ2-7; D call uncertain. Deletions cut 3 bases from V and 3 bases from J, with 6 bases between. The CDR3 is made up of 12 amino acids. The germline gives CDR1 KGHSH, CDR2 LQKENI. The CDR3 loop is CASSPSIYEQYF. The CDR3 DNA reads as TGTGCCAGCTCACCTTCGATCTACGAGCAGTACTTC.

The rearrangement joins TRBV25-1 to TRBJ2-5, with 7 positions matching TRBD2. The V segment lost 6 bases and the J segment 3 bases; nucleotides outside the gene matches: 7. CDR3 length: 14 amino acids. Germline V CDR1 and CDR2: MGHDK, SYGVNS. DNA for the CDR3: TGTGCCAGCAGGGGGGGAGGGTTTAAAGAGACCCAGTACTTC. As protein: CASRGGGFKETQYF.

CDR3 nucleotide sequence: TGTGCCTGGAGTAGGAGGAGGGTTGGGTACACTGAAGCTTTCTTT. Translation: CAWSRRRVGYTEAFF. This chain links TRBV30 with TRBJ1-1; D remains unclear. Trimming took 2 bases from V and 3 from J, leaving 16 bases between them. The CDR3 has 15 residues. In germline, CDR1 is GTSNPN, CDR2 SVGIG (reference sequence).

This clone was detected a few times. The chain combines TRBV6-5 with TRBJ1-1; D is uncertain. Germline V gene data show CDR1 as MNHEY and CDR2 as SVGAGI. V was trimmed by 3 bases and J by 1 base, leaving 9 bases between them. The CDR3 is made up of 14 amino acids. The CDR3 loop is CASSYEDSNTEAFF. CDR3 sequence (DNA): TGTGCCAGCAGTTATGAGGACTCGAACACTGAAGCTTTCTTT.

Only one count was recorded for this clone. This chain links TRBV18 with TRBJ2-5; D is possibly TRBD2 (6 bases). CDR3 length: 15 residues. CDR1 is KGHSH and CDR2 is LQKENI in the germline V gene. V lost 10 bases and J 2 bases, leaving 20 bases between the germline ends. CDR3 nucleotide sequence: TGTGCCACCGCCACGGGAACGGGAGCACAAGAGACCCAGTACTTC. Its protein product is CATATGTGAQETQYF. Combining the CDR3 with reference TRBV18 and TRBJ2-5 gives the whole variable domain NAGVMQNPRHLVRRRGQEARLRCSPMKGHSHVYWYRQLPEEGLKFMVYLQKENIIDESGMPKERFSAEFPKEGPSILRIQQVVRGDSAAYFCATATGTGAQETQYFGPGTRLLVL.

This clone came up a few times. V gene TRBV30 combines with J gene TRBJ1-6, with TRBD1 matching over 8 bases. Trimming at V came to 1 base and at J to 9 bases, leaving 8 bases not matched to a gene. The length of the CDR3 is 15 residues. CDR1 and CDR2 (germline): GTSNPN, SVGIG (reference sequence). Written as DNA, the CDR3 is TGTGCCTGGAGTGATAAGGGGACAGGTAGTTCACCCCTCCACTTT. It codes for CAWSDKGTGSSPLHF.

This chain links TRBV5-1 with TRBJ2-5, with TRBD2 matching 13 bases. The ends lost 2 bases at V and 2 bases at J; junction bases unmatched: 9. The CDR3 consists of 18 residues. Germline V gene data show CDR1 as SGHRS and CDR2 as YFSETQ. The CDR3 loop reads CASSFQTSGGILQETQYF. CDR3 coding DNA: TGCGCCAGCAGCTTTCAGACTAGCGGGGGGATACTTCAAGAGACCCAGTACTTC.

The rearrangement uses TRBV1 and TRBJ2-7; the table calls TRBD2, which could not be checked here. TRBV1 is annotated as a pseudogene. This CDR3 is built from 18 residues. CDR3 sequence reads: CTSSQGTSVARRPYEQYV. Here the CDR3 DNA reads TGCACCAGCAGCCAGGGGACTAGCGTCGCGAGAAGACCCTACGAGCAGTACGTC.

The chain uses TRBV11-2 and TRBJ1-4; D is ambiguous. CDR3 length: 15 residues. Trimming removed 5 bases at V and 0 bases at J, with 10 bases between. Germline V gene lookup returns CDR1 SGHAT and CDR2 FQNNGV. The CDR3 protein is CASSPNFATNEKLFF. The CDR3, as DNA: TGTGCCAGCAGCCCCAATTTTGCAACTAATGAAAAACTGTTTTTT. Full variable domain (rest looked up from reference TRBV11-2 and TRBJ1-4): EAGVAQSPRYKIIEKRQSVAFWCNPISGHATLYWYQQILGQGPKLLIQFQNNGVVDDSQLPKDRFSAERLKGVDSTLKIQPAKLEDSAVYLCASSPNFATNEKLFFGSGTQLSVL.

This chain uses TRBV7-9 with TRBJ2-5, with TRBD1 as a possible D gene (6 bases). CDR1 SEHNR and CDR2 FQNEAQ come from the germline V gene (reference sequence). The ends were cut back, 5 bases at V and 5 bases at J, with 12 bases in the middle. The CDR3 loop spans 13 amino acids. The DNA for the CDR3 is TGTGCCAGCAGCACAGGGTTCGGGGAGACCCAGTACTTC. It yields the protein CASSTGFGETQYF.

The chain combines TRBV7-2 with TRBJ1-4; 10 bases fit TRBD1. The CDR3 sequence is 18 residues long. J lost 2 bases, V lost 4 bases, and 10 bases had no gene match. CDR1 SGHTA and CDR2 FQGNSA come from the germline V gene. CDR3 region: CASSSGQGVGTTNEKLFF. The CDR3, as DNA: TGTGCCAGCAGCTCCGGACAGGGGGTCGGTACTACTAATGAAAAACTGTTTTTT.

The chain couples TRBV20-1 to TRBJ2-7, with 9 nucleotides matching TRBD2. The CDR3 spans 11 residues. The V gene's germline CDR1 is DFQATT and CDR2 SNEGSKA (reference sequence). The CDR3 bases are TGCAGCGGCGGGAGGGTCGACGAGCAGTACTTC. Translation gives CSGGRVDEQYF.